This T cell receptor beta chain was sequenced for a study of regulatory T cells in long-lasting Graves disease. Time point reported: newly diagnosed GD, antithyroid drugs for less than 3 months. Construction of the TCR library relied on RNA isolated from PBMCs. An endocrinology unit in Xi'an, China, supplied the patients. iRepertoire HTBI primers and Arm-PCR of CDR3 regions built TCR beta libraries. TCRdb independently ran MiXCR on the multiplex PCR reads; one entry per CDR3 protein. Among some 340,000 distinct CDR3 sequences, 12% were seen once, and the ten largest hold approximately 19%. The sample was also linked to a second study, of T cells in Graves' hyperthyroidism and ophthalmopathy. That paper adds: An initial round of RT-PCR targeting the TCR CDR3 relied on the HTBI primer set.

The receptor was derived from a woman aged 18 to 35 with Graves disease. Sequenced here: peripheral blood mononuclear cells (PBMCs), sampled at new diagnosis, from a patient treated with antithyroid drugs.

CDR3 DNA: TGTGCCATCAGTGAAGAAGGGGGGCCCTACAATGAGCAGTTCTTC. It is translated as CAISEEGGPYNEQFF. The rearrangement uses TRBV10-3 and TRBJ2-1; either TRBD1 or TRBD2 may fit D (6 bases each). Looked up from germline, CDR1 is ENHRY and CDR2 is SYGVKD. The CDR3 covers 15 residues. The V gene lost 3 bases and the J gene lost 2 bases, with 11 bases spanning the gap.